This T cell receptor beta chain emerged from a study of blood T cell repertoires in COVID-19. Original methodology: For nucleated cells, counts were estimated from reference gene primer amplification. Sequencing used immunoSEQ multiplex PCR; TCRdb keeps in-frame clones, though not all of them. For V, J and clone size, that table is used; D and trimming come from the DNA. The table shows 73,000 or so clones, with 73% occurring only once. The CDR3 is made up of 15 amino acids. Germline CDR1 SGHKS, CDR2 YYEKEE (reference sequence). V was shortened by 4 bases and J by 6 bases, with 17 bases between the two germline ends.

This TCR derives from a man aged 55 to 70 with acute or convalescent COVID-19. This chain joins TRBV5-5 and TRBJ2-1; weak D call: TRBD1 (5 bases). Sample: peripheral blood. The CDR3 sequence is CASSPRVLNINEQFF. The CDR3 nucleotides read TGTGCCAGCAGCCCCAGGGTTCTAAATATCAATGAGCAGTTCTTC.